This passage covers 29 T cell receptor beta chains from one sample sequenced in a study of T cell responses to AZD1222 COVID-19 vaccine. Sequencing used immunoSEQ multiplex PCR; TCRdb keeps in-frame clones, though not all of them. The profile covers about 120,000 clones, with about 91% appearing a single time and about 6% taken by the ten largest. Sequenced material: peripheral blood, taken 28 days after the second AZD1222 dose. These TCRs come from an adult who received the AZD1222 COVID-19 vaccine.

This clone is a singleton in its sample. The V and J genes are TRBV7-8 and TRBJ2-1, with 9 positions matching TRBD2. With 0 bases clipped from V and 3 bases from J, the junction kept 6 bases outside the gene matches. Germline lookup yields CDR1 SGHVS and CDR2 FQNEAQ. This CDR3 spans 17 amino acids. The CDR3 sequence: CASSLAITSGLYNEQFF. The CDR3 region has the DNA TGTGCCAGCAGCTTAGCGATCACTAGCGGGCTCTACAATGAGCAGTTCTTC.

This clone was counted a single time. The chain links TRBV2 to TRBJ2-7; 7 bases map to TRBD1. Germline CDR1 and CDR2: SNHLY and FYNNEI. CDR3 length equals 12 residues. V gave up 6 bases and J gave up 9 bases; unmatched junction bases: 8. CDR3: CASSVGQTLQYF. The CDR3 DNA follows: TGTGCCAGCAGCGTGGGACAGACCCTGCAGTACTTC. Based on the CDR3 plus reference TRBV2 and TRBJ2-7, the full variable domain is EPEVTQTPSHQVTQMGQEVILRCVPISNHLYFYWYRQILGQKVEFLVSFYNNEISEKSEIFDDQFSVERPDGSNFTLKIRSTKLEDSAMYFCASSVGQTLQYFGPGTRLTVT.

This clone appeared once. The V and J genes are TRBV7-9 and TRBJ2-7; D gene uncertain. Trimming shortened V by 2 bases and J by 6 bases, and 8 bases separated the two germline ends. This CDR3 has 12 residues. CDR1 and CDR2 (germline): SEHNR, FQNEAQ (reference sequence). The CDR3 here is CASSLQEFEQYF. The CDR3 bases are TGTGCCAGCAGCTTACAGGAATTCGAGCAGTACTTC. Full variable domain (missing parts from reference TRBV7-9 and TRBJ2-7): DTGVSQNPRHKITKRGQNVTFRCDPISEHNRLYWYRQTLGQGPEFLTYFQNEAQLEKSRLLSDRFSAERPKGSFSTLEIQRTEQGDSAMYLCASSLQEFEQYFGPGTRLTVT.

This chain uses TRBV7-2 with TRBJ2-3, with 9 bases matching TRBD1. Germline lookup yields CDR1 SGHTA and CDR2 FQGNSA. The junction had 1 base not matched to a gene; V was cut back by 5 bases and J by 1 base. CDR3 length equals 14 residues. This CDR3 is CASSRDRGTDTQYF. CDR3 nucleotide sequence: TGTGCCAGCAGCCGGGACAGGGGCACAGATACGCAGTATTTT.

In this sample, this clone turned up once. The CDR3 region has the DNA TGTGCCAGCTCAAGGCAAGAGACCCAGTACTTC. This gives the protein CASSRQETQYF. The chain joins TRBV18 to TRBJ2-5; no firm D call. Trimming stripped 5 bases from V and 2 bases from J, with 3 bases between. CDR3 length equals 11 residues. Germline assignment: CDR1 KGHSH and CDR2 LQKENI.

The chain recombines TRBV2 with TRBJ2-7; D unresolved. In germline, CDR1 is SNHLY, CDR2 FYNNEI. CDR3 length: 11 residues. V gave up 5 bases and J gave up 4 bases, with 6 bases separating them. The CDR3 protein is CASSLQYEQYF. In DNA, the CDR3 is TGTGCCAGCAGTCTACAATACGAGCAGTACTTC.

The genes are TRBV5-4 and TRBJ2-5; D is unclear. Germline lookup yields CDR1 SGHNT and CDR2 YYREEE (reference sequence). The CDR3 sequence is 13 residues long. V lost 7 bases and J 3 bases, leaving 13 bases between the germline ends. The CDR3 DNA reads as TGTGCCAGCCGCCGTTACACCGAAGAGACCCAGTACTTC. Translating it yields CASRRYTEETQYF.

The chain has TRBV7-9 and TRBJ2-2, with TRBD2 as a possible D gene (6 bases). CDR3 size: 16 residues. Per the germline V gene, CDR1 is SEHNR and CDR2 is FQNEAQ (reference sequence). The ends were cut back, 1 base at V and 3 bases at J, with 12 bases in the middle. CDR3 DNA sequence: TGTGCCAGCAGCTTAGGGCGGGACCCGGACACCGGGGAGCTGTTTTTT. Translated: CASSLGRDPDTGELFF.

This chain uses TRBV7-8 with TRBJ1-5; weak D call: TRBD1 (5 bases). From germline, CDR1 is SGHVS and CDR2 FQNEAQ. This CDR3 comprises 15 residues. Trimming removed 3 bases from V and 11 bases from J, with 20 bases in between. CDR3 bases: TGTGCCAGCAGCTTGTCCGTCACATCTCGGGGGACCCAGCATTTT. Translating it yields CASSLSVTSRGTQHF.

The genes are TRBV28 and TRBJ2-7, with no clear D. The ends were cut back, 11 bases at V and 7 bases at J, with 18 bases in the middle. The germline CDR1 and CDR2 sequences are MDHEN and SYDVKM. The CDR3 extends over 12 amino acids. CDR3 sequence (DNA): TGTGCCCCCCAGTCCCTACCTGGGGAGCAGTACTTC. This codes for CAPQSLPGEQYF.

This chain uses TRBV4-2 with TRBJ1-1, with D tentatively TRBD1 (6 bases). Trimming took off 1 base at V and 4 bases at J, with 13 bases between the two ends. The CDR3 runs 15 residues. Germline V gives CDR1 LGHNA, CDR2 YNFKEQ. The chain's CDR3 is CASSQGSGATTEAFF. CDR3 nucleotide sequence: TGTGCCAGCAGCCAAGGTTCAGGGGCGACCACTGAAGCTTTCTTT.

V gene TRBV4-1 combines with J gene TRBJ1-4; D is perhaps TRBD1 (5 bases). The V and J ends lost 4 bases and 6 bases respectively, with 12 bases between them. Germline-derived CDR1 and CDR2 are MGHRA and YSYEKL. CDR3 length: 14 residues. Written as DNA, the CDR3 is TGCGCCAGCAGCCCGACAGTCTTGGATGAAAAACTGTTTTTT. This codes for CASSPTVLDEKLFF.

CDR3 region: CAISVAGLNTEAFF. The DNA of the CDR3 is TGTGCCATCAGTGTCGCGGGGCTGAACACTGAAGCTTTCTTT. The chain links TRBV10-3 to TRBJ1-1; weak D call: TRBD1 (5 bases). Germline CDR1 and CDR2: ENHRY and SYGVKD. This CDR3 is built from 14 residues. Trimming took off 4 bases at V and 0 bases at J, with 9 bases between the two ends.

This chain joins TRBV6-6 and TRBJ1-1, with a weak D call TRBD1 (5 bases). The germline V and J ends were trimmed by 5 bases and 5 bases, with 15 bases remaining between them. In germline, CDR1 is MNHNY, CDR2 SVGAGI (reference sequence). This CDR3 spans 14 amino acids. The CDR3 DNA sequence: TGTGCCAGCAGTATAACAGGTTCAAGGACTGAAGCTTTCTTT. It specifies CASSITGSRTEAFF.

The V gene is TRBV5-4, the J gene TRBJ1-2, with D possibly TRBD1 on 5 matching bases. V shed 1 base and J shed 4 bases, with 8 bases lying between them. The germline gives CDR1 SGHNT, CDR2 YYREEE (reference sequence). The CDR3 is 13 residues long. CDR3 nucleotide sequence: TGTGCCAGCAGCTTGAGACAGATCTATGGCTACACCTTC. Protein sequence: CASSLRQIYGYTF.

This chain links TRBV28 with TRBJ1-5; D uncertain. CDR1 and CDR2 (germline): MDHEN, SYDVKM. Trimming took 3 bases from V and 4 from J, leaving 10 bases between them. This CDR3 spans 14 amino acids. CDR3 amino acids: CASSFPGRNQPQHF. The CDR3 region has the DNA TGTGCCAGCAGTTTCCCCGGGCGGAATCAGCCCCAGCATTTT.

V is TRBV4-3 and J is TRBJ1-5; the D gene is possibly TRBD1 (5 bases). V gave up 4 bases and J gave up 0 bases, with 10 bases separating them. From germline, CDR1 is LGHNA and CDR2 YSLEER. The CDR3 loop spans 15 amino acids. CDR3 sequence: CASSPSTGSNQPQHF. CDR3 nucleotide sequence: TGCGCCAGCAGCCCTTCTACAGGTAGCAATCAGCCCCAGCATTTT.

The chain links TRBV6-2 or TRBV6-3 to TRBJ1-1, with unresolved D. The CDR3 consists of 15 residues. Germline CDR1 and CDR2: MNHEY and SVGEGT. V lost 0 bases, J lost 1 base, and 9 bases lay in between. The CDR3, as DNA: TGTGCCAGCAGTTACTCGAGTTTGAAGAACACTGAAGCTTTCTTT. Its translation: CASSYSSLKNTEAFF.

The chain employs TRBV2 and TRBJ2-2, with D possibly TRBD2 on 6 matching bases. There are 15 residues in the CDR3. V lost 6 bases, J lost 0 bases, and 11 bases lay in between. The germline gives CDR1 SNHLY, CDR2 FYNNEI. DNA for the CDR3: TGTGCCAGCAGGGAGGGGCCCGCGAACACCGGGGAGCTGTTTTTT. This codes for CASREGPANTGELFF.

The genes are TRBV5-1 and TRBJ2-1; 10 bases fit TRBD2. Germline-derived CDR1 and CDR2 are SGHRS and YFSETQ. The CDR3 extends over 15 amino acids. V shed 0 bases, J shed 8 bases, and the junction held 5 bases outside the gene matches. The CDR3 here is CASSLERGGVDEQFF. The CDR3 DNA reads TGCGCCAGCAGCTTGGAGCGGGGGGGCGTGGATGAGCAGTTCTTC.

In its sample, this clone was seen once. The chain links TRBV19 to TRBJ1-2; possibly TRBD1 for D (5 bases). CDR1 and CDR2 from the germline V gene are LNHDA and SQIVND (reference sequence). The V gene lost 0 bases and the J gene lost 7 bases, with 6 bases spanning the gap. This CDR3 has 12 residues. CDR3 protein: CASSIEGVGYTF. The CDR3 bases are TGTGCCAGTAGTATAGAAGGGGTTGGCTACACCTTC.

V is TRBV7-2 and J is TRBJ1-2; no firm D call. V was pared by 5 bases and J by 4 bases, with 14 bases between. The germline V gene encodes CDR1 SGHTA and CDR2 FQGNSA. The CDR3 loop spans 14 amino acids. The chain's CDR3 is CASSQAGRRYGYTF. The CDR3 nucleotides read TGTGCCAGCAGCCAAGCCGGGAGACGCTATGGCTACACCTTC.

This chain joins TRBV7-2 and TRBJ1-2; no clear D. The CDR3 extends over 14 amino acids. The germline V gene encodes CDR1 SGHTA and CDR2 FQGNSA. Trimming shortened V by 5 bases and J by 5 bases, and 15 bases separated the two germline ends. CDR3 sequence (DNA): TGTGCCAGCAGCCAAACTGGAAGCGCATATGGCTACACCTTC. Its protein product is CASSQTGSAYGYTF.

The chain is built from TRBV19 and TRBJ2-7, with D perhaps matching TRBD1 (6 bases). This CDR3 contains 16 residues. V was clipped by 5 bases and J by 0 bases, with 17 bases between them. The germline V gene has CDR1 LNHDA and CDR2 SQIVND (reference sequence). CDR3 protein: CASSSPTGKGSYEQYF. The CDR3 DNA sequence: TGTGCCAGTAGTTCGCCGACAGGCAAGGGCTCCTACGAGCAGTACTTC.

This rearrangement joins TRBV19 to TRBJ2-1; 8 positions agree with TRBD2. The CDR3 has 17 amino acids. With V trimmed by 4 bases and J by 1 base, 9 bases remained unmatched. Looked up from germline, CDR1 is LNHDA and CDR2 is SQIVND (reference sequence). The CDR3 nucleotides read TGTGCCAGTAGTAGGAGCCCCCAGCGGGGGTCCTACAATGAGCAGTTCTTC. It specifies CASSRSPQRGSYNEQFF.

V and J are TRBV5-1 and TRBJ2-3, with 7 bases fitting TRBD2. Germline V gives CDR1 SGHRS, CDR2 YFSETQ. This CDR3 contains 16 residues. J was trimmed by 3 bases and V by 3 bases; bases with no gene match: 10. The DNA of the CDR3 is TGCGCCAGCAGCTCCGGACTAGACCTAGGGACAGATACGCAGTATTTT. Protein: CASSSGLDLGTDTQYF.

The rearrangement joins TRBV5-5 to TRBJ1-5; TRBD1 agrees at 7 bases. V lost 5 bases and J lost 9; bases outside the gene matches: 14. From germline, CDR1 is SGHKS and CDR2 YYEKEE (reference sequence). The CDR3 has 15 residues. This chain's CDR3 is CASSQTLGQTSPQHF. Written as DNA, the CDR3 is TGTGCCAGCAGTCAAACACTGGGACAGACATCGCCCCAGCATTTT. Full variable domain (remainder filled in from reference TRBV5-5 and TRBJ1-5): DAGVTQSPTHLIKTRGQQVTLRCSPISGHKSVSWYQQVLGQGPQFIFQYYEKEERGRGNFPDRFSARQFPNYSSELNVNALLLGDSALYLCASSQTLGQTSPQHFGDGTRLSIL.

The V gene is TRBV7-8, the J gene TRBJ2-5; D unclear. Germline V gene sequence: CDR1 SGHVS, CDR2 FQNEAQ. Trimming took off 4 bases at V and 1 base at J, with 7 bases between the two ends. The CDR3 spans 13 residues. The CDR3 DNA sequence: TGTGCCAGCAGCTACAGACTCCAAGAGACCCAGTACTTC. This codes for CASSYRLQETQYF. The full variable domain, in which reference TRBV7-8 and TRBJ2-5 provide the parts outside the CDR3, is GAGVSQSPRYKVAKRGQDVALRCDPISGHVSLFWYQQALGQGPEFLTYFQNEAQLDKSGLPSDRFFAERPEGSVSTLKIQRTQQEDSAVYLCASSYRLQETQYFGPGTRLLVL.

This chain connects TRBV27 to TRBJ1-5; 9 nucleotides line up with TRBD1. This CDR3 comprises 15 residues. J was trimmed by 2 bases and V by 6 bases; bases with no gene match: 5. Germline loops: CDR1 MNHEY, CDR2 SMNVEV (reference sequence). The CDR3 region is CASSPGTGRNQPQHF. The CDR3 bases are TGTGCCAGCAGCCCCGGGACAGGGCGCAATCAGCCCCAGCATTTT.